The present T cell receptor (beta chain) was sequenced within a study of T cells in Graves' hyperthyroidism and ophthalmopathy. Study information: Peripheral blood was acquired at first diagnosis, ahead of any therapy whatsoever.

RNA transcripts gave rise to amplified TCR beta CDR3 regions. RT-PCR in the first round (using the HTBI primer set) targeted the TCR CDR3. TCRdb recomputed calls from the multiplex PCR reads with MiXCR, one row per CDR3 protein. The table has fewer than 350,000 distinct CDR3 sequences, 15% to 20% seen once. This clonotype has only a few counts. The CDR3 loop spans 14 amino acids. Trimming at V came to 0 bases and at J to 9 bases, leaving 5 bases not matched to a gene. Germline lookup yields CDR1 MGHRA and CDR2 YSYEKL. This rearrangement joins TRBV4-1 to TRBJ2-1; 7 bases line up with TRBD2. The sequenced sample consisted of blood. The receptor was derived from a woman in her fifties or sixties with Graves' hyperthyroidism. CDR3 DNA sequence: TGCGCCAGCAGCCAAGATAGGCTAGCGGCTGAGCAGTTCTTC. It encodes CASSQDRLAAEQFF.